This is a list of T cell receptor beta chains from one sample in a study of blood T cell repertoires in COVID-19. The method was immunoSEQ multiplex PCR; TCRdb's version includes in-frame clones alone and lacks a portion of them. The data hold about 250,000 clones, with roughly 88% observed a single time. What was sequenced was peripheral blood. The receptors stem from a woman under 40 with COVID-19, enrolled during active disease. CDR3s include the opening cysteine and the closing phenylalanine or tryptophan. The D gene is left open where the match is weak. Some rows mark clone size as missing; the rest say once, few, many or name a class of expanded clone.

D	V	J	size	CDR3	DNA
-	TRBV7-8	TRBJ2-1	-	CASSLVSAKYNEQFF	TGTGCCAGCAGCTTAGTCAGCGCCAAATACAATGAGCAGTTCTTC
TRBD1	TRBV11-3	TRBJ2-5	-	CASSWTGYGGETQYF	TGTGCCAGCAGCTGGACAGGGTACGGGGGAGAGACCCAGTACTTC
TRBD1	TRBV5-4	TRBJ2-1	-	CASSLGTGVNEQFF	TGTGCCAGCAGCCTGGGAACAGGGGTGAATGAGCAGTTCTTC
TRBD1	TRBV29-1	TRBJ2-2	-	CSAATGPHSAGELFF	TGCAGCGCCGCGACAGGGCCCCACTCCGCCGGGGAGCTGTTTTTT
-	TRBV3-1/TRBV3-2	TRBJ1-6	-	CASSSRGLENSPLHF	TGTGCCAGCAGCTCCCGGGGATTGGAGAATTCACCCCTCCACTTT
-	TRBV7-2	TRBJ1-6	-	CASSSGSPRSPLHF	TGTGCCAGCAGCTCTGGTAGTCCGCGGTCACCCCTCCACTTT
TRBD1	TRBV29-1	TRBJ2-3	-	CSGALGQGIDTQYF	TGCAGCGGTGCCCTTGGACAGGGAATAGATACGCAGTATTTT
-	TRBV6-4	TRBJ2-3	-	CASSDSWRADTQYF	TGTGCCAGCAGTGACTCATGGAGGGCAGATACGCAGTATTTT
TRBD1	TRBV30	TRBJ2-3	-	CAWARTGSTDTQYF	TGTGCCTGGGCAAGGACAGGGAGCACAGATACGCAGTATTTT
TRBD1	TRBV19	TRBJ1-1	-	CASRTRGTDTEAFF	TGTGCCAGTAGAACCAGGGGGACGGACACTGAAGCTTTCTTT
-	TRBV28	TRBJ2-5	-	CASSLGALRRGKETQYF	TGTGCCAGCAGTTTAGGTGCGCTACGAAGGGGGAAAGAGACCCAGTACTTC
-	TRBV10-2	TRBJ2-3	-	CASSEQGWGTDTQYF	TGCGCCAGCAGTGAACAGGGTTGGGGCACAGATACGCAGTATTTT
TRBD1	TRBV19	TRBJ2-3	-	CASSTWDRGSTDTQYF	TGTGCCAGTAGTACATGGGACAGGGGGAGCACAGATACGCAGTATTTT
TRBD1	TRBV28	TRBJ2-3	once	CASSSTGGSTDTQYF	TGTGCCAGCAGTTCCACAGGGGGCAGCACAGATACGCAGTATTTT
-	TRBV12-2	TRBJ2-2	-	CASRRAVDTGELFF	TGTGCAAGTCGCCGAGCGGTAGACACCGGGGAGCTGTTTTTT
TRBD1	TRBV6-2/TRBV6-3	TRBJ2-3	-	CASSWDRDGTQYF	TGTGCCAGCAGTTGGGACAGGGACGGTACGCAGTATTTT
TRBD1	TRBV27	TRBJ1-1	-	CASSKQGMRSEAFF	TGTGCCAGCAGTAAACAGGGGATGCGGAGTGAAGCTTTCTTT
TRBD1	TRBV7-9	TRBJ1-2	once	CASSLAQGINYGYTF	TGTGCCAGCAGCTTAGCACAGGGGATTAACTATGGCTACACCTTC
-	TRBV13	TRBJ1-2	-	CASSLAGYGYTF	TGTGCCAGCAGCTTAGCCGGCTATGGCTACACCTTC
TRBD1	TRBV6-5	TRBJ2-2	-	CASSYGTGSVWGELFF	TGTGCCAGCAGTTACGGGACAGGGTCGGTTTGGGGGGAGCTGTTTTTT
-	TRBV6-5	TRBJ1-1	-	CASSLETGGDTEAFF	TGTGCCAGCAGTTTGGAGACGGGAGGGGACACTGAAGCTTTCTTT
-	TRBV18	TRBJ2-5	-	CASSPQGPVETQYF	TGTGCCAGCTCACCGCAGGGTCCTGTAGAGACCCAGTACTTC
TRBD2	TRBV5-4	TRBJ2-3	-	CASSFSGGFTDTQYF	TGTGCCAGCAGCTTTAGCGGGGGGTTCACAGATACGCAGTATTTT
TRBD2	TRBV2	TRBJ2-1	-	CASRDRLAGVYEQFF	TGTGCCAGCCGGGATCGACTAGCGGGAGTATACGAGCAGTTCTTC
-	TRBV6-5	TRBJ2-2	-	CATSLEGRVEGELFF	TGTGCCACCTCATTGGAGGGGCGGGTAGAAGGGGAGCTGTTTTTT
-	TRBV18	TRBJ1-1	-	CASLVGEDTEAFF	TGTGCCAGCCTTGTGGGAGAGGACACTGAAGCTTTCTTT
TRBD1	TRBV19	TRBJ2-5	-	CASSKDRGGETQYF	TGTGCCAGTAGTAAGGACAGGGGAGGAGAGACCCAGTACTTC
-	TRBV7-2	TRBJ2-2	few	CASSLVQGSNTGELFF	TGTGCCAGCAGCTTAGTTCAGGGATCGAACACCGGGGAGCTGTTTTTT
-	TRBV28	TRBJ1-5	-	CASSSTGLQPQHF	TGTGCCAGCAGTAGTACAGGGTTACAGCCCCAGCATTTT
-	TRBV2	TRBJ1-1	-	CASRQQENTEAFF	TGTGCCAGCAGACAACAGGAGAACACTGAAGCTTTCTTT
-	TRBV9	TRBJ2-3	-	CASSVAGTDTQYF	TGTGCCAGCAGCGTAGCGGGGACAGATACGCAGTATTTT
-	TRBV5-4	TRBJ2-5	-	CASSPRTHSQETQYF	TGTGCCAGCAGCCCTCGGACACATTCCCAAGAGACCCAGTACTTC
TRBD1	TRBV6-5	TRBJ2-7	-	CASSLGTGAYEQYF	TGTGCCAGCAGTTTAGGGACAGGGGCCTACGAGCAGTACTTC
-	TRBV7-8	TRBJ1-1	-	CASTLQGDTEAFF	TGTGCCAGCACCTTACAGGGTGACACTGAAGCTTTCTTT
-	TRBV5-6	TRBJ1-2	few	CASSFPGGGGYTF	TGTGCCAGCAGCTTCCCGGGGGGCGGTGGCTACACCTTC
-	TRBV7-9	TRBJ2-7	few	CASSFLGDHNRYF	TGTGCCAGCAGCTTCCTAGGAGACCACAATCGGTACTTC
TRBD1	TRBV3-1/TRBV3-2	TRBJ2-1	-	CASSRDRVGQFF	TGTGCCAGCAGCCGTGACAGGGTGGGCCAGTTCTTC
-	TRBV5-1	TRBJ1-2	-	CASSEVPAYGYTF	TGCGCCAGCAGCGAGGTCCCGGCCTATGGCTACACCTTC
TRBD1	TRBV2	TRBJ1-6	-	CASSVGQVNSPLHF	TGTGCCAGCAGTGTGGGACAGGTTAATTCACCCCTCCACTTT
TRBD2	TRBV7-2	TRBJ2-7	-	CASSLTGTRPYEQYF	TGTGCCAGCAGTCTCACCGGGACTAGACCCTACGAGCAGTACTTC
-	TRBV18	TRBJ2-3	few	CASSSTDTQYF	TGTGCCAGCTCATCTACAGATACGCAGTATTTT
TRBD1	TRBV5-4	TRBJ1-1	-	CASSRGQFNTEAFF	TGTGCCAGCAGCCGGGGACAGTTCAACACTGAAGCTTTCTTT
-	TRBV19	TRBJ1-2	-	CASRLGGAFGYGYTF	TGTGCCAGTAGGCTAGGGGGGGCGTTTGGCTATGGCTACACCTTC
-	TRBV7-8	TRBJ2-7	-	CASSLAFRYEQYF	TGTGCCAGCAGCTTAGCGTTCAGATACGAGCAGTACTTC
TRBD1	TRBV27	TRBJ1-1	-	CASYDNRGWKIEAFF	TGTGCCAGCTATGATAACAGGGGTTGGAAAATTGAAGCTTTCTTT
-	TRBV28	TRBJ1-1	-	CASSPLTGLDTEAFF	TGTGCCAGCAGTCCGCTGACGGGGTTGGACACTGAAGCTTTCTTT
-	TRBV6-6	TRBJ1-2	-	CASSPREFYLNYGYTF	TGTGCCAGCAGCCCCAGGGAATTTTACCTCAACTATGGCTACACCTTC
-	TRBV25-1	TRBJ1-5	-	CASKGRGNQPQHF	TGTGCCAGCAAAGGGCGGGGCAATCAGCCCCAGCATTTT
-	TRBV28	TRBJ2-5	once	CASSLEGAETQYF	TGTGCCAGCAGTTTGGAGGGGGCAGAGACCCAGTACTTC
TRBD2	TRBV7-9	TRBJ2-3	few	CASSSGVAGGGTDTQYF	TGTGCCAGCAGCTCCGGGGTAGCGGGAGGAGGCACAGATACGCAGTATTTT
TRBD1	TRBV7-2	TRBJ1-2	few	CASSLQTGNYGYTF	TGTGCCAGCAGCTTGCAGACAGGGAACTATGGCTACACCTTC
-	TRBV4-1	TRBJ2-3	-	CASSQVRDTQYF	TGCGCCAGCAGCCAAGTTCGAGATACGCAGTATTTT
-	TRBV4-1	TRBJ2-5	-	CASSQLTGGGETQYF	TGCGCCAGCAGCCAACTCACAGGGGGGGGAGAGACCCAGTACTTC
-	TRBV2	TRBJ1-1	-	CASSAWMESTEAFF	TGTGCCAGCAGTGCTTGGATGGAGTCCACTGAAGCTTTCTTT
TRBD2	TRBV3-1/TRBV3-2	TRBJ2-3	-	CASSQDTGGGAAQYF	TGTGCCAGCAGCCAAGATACTGGCGGGGGGGCCGCGCAGTATTTT